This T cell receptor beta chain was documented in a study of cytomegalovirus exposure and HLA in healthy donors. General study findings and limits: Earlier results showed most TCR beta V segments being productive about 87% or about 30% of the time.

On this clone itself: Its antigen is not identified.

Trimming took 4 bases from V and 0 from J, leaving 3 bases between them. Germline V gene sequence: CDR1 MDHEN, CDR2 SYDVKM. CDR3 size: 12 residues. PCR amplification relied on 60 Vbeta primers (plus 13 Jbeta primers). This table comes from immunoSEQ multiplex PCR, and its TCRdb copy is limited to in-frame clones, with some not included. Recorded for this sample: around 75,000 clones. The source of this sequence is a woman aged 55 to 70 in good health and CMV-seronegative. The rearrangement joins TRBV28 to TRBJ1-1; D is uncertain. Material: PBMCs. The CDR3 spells CASSSVNTEAFF. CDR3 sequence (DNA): TGTGCCAGCAGTTCCGTGAACACTGAAGCTTTCTTT.